This TCR beta chain appears in the sequencing data of a study of T cell responses to AZD1222 COVID-19 vaccine. The study's findings and limits: Just a handful of AZD1222 recipients tested seropositive at baseline. It should be noted that donors were predominantly white British and more often female, and clonal diversity was possibly underestimated. Of spike-specific TCRs, nearly half reportedly target regions left unmutated in variants.

Data came from immunoSEQ multiplex PCR; TCRdb stores just in-frame clones and leaves some out. The repertoire consists of around 110,000 clones, with 85% to 90% occurring once and the leading ten covering 2.5% to 4%. Turning to this clone: Its antigen remains unknown.

Trimming took 6 bases from V and 0 from J; bases not matched to a gene: 11. The V gene's germline CDR1 is MDHEN and CDR2 SYDVKM. The CDR3 covers 18 residues. The specimen was peripheral blood, collected on day 0 of AZD1222 vaccination. This sequence was found in an adult in good health. The V and J genes are TRBV28 and TRBJ2-6, with 7 bases identical to TRBD2. The CDR3 loop is CASSPSGGGLSGANVLTF. The CDR3 DNA reads as TGTGCCAGCAGCCCTTCGGGAGGAGGCCTCTCTGGGGCCAACGTCCTGACTTTC.